This record covers a single T cell receptor (beta chain). Its antigen is unidentified. The junction does not match germline at one end; this may be a read error. The entry originates in a study of PD-1 blockade in mismatch repair-deficient tumors. About the study: Patients had about a dozen mismatch repair-deficient cancer types, all previously treated and progressing.

Method: immunoSEQ multiplex PCR; TCRdb's copy keeps in-frame clones and lacks some. The sample lists 90,000 to 120,000 clones, 65% to 85% occurring once. Findings and limits, study-wide: Rapid post-treatment expansion, then contraction, generally preceding radiologic response, marked tumor-resident clones.

The CDR3 spans 21 residues. The source was peripheral blood, collected approximately 35 weeks after starting pembrolizumab. The receptor's source is an adult with mismatch repair-deficient cancer. The chain carries TRBV23-1 and TRBJ2-1, with 16 bases matching TRBD2. TRBV23-1 is reported as an ORF; its role is uncertain. CDR3 amino acids: CVSSPNRGLAGGSQIGNEQFF. CDR3 sequence (DNA): TGCGTCAGCAGTCCGAATCGGGGACTAGCGGGAGGGTCCCAAATCGGTAATGAGCAGTTCTTC.